Here is one T cell receptor (beta chain) with its context. Its antigen is still unknown. This entry belongs to a study of a mutant IDH1 vaccine in newly diagnosed glioma. Study information: Across weeks 1, 3, 5, 7, 11, 15, 19 and 23, patients received a vaccination each time, eight in all. Study-wide results and caveats: The vaccine induced immune responses, and these occurred in 93.3% of patients. Whatever changes occurred in top peripheral T cell clonotypes seemed unrelated to pseudoprogression.

Germline values: CDR1 LNHDA, CDR2 SQIVND (reference sequence). The J segment lost 2 bases and the V segment lost 7 bases, leaving 7 bases of the junction unmatched. The CDR3 runs to 14 residues. Sequencing used immunoSEQ multiplex PCR; TCRdb keeps in-frame clones, though not all of them. Found here are tens of thousands of clones, about four fifths of them singletons; the top ten hold roughly 6.2%. The time point: week 23, last vaccination. Each dose of the vaccine consisted of 300 ug of mutant IDH1 20-mer peptide, with topical imiquimod. New WHO grade 3 or 4 astrocytomas that were IDH1-mutant and ATRX-lost had been found in donors.

The specimen comprised PBMCs, sampled from a glioma patient whose treatment included an IDH1 peptide vaccine. V usage is TRBV19 and J usage is TRBJ1-2, with 7 bases that match TRBD1. This sequence was found in a man in his forties with glioma. CDR3 protein: CASIGGQRNYGYTF. The CDR3 coding sequence is TGTGCCAGTATCGGGGGACAGAGAAACTATGGCTACACCTTC. The full variable domain, rest sourced from reference TRBV19 and TRBJ1-2, is DGGITQSPKYLFRKEGQNVTLSCEQNLNHDAMYWYRQDPGQGLRLIYYSQIVNDFQKGDIAEGYSVSREKKESFPLTVTSAQKNPTAFYLCASIGGQRNYGYTFGSGTRLTVV.